This T cell receptor beta chain was recovered during a study of T cell repertoires in cytomegalovirus infection. Study-level information: Matching HLA type and CMV infection were both indicated by public TCR beta signatures. Study-wide findings and caveats: The response measured ex vivo was dominated by TCR beta clonotypes (HLA-C-restricted and CMV-specific). People with CMV and the relevant HLA were identified by cumulative public TCR beta family frequency.

In this sample, this clonotype turned up many times. The antigen is undetermined. TCRdb re-analysed the reads in MiXCR, keeping a single row per CDR3 protein. Found here are around 900,000 distinct CDR3 sequences, approximately 32% of them singletons; the top ten hold around an eighth. The sequencing here drew on cultured CD8+ T cells from PBMCs, taken from culture after CMV antigen stimulation. This TCR was sampled from a human donor in good health (CMV status not recorded). Some clones in this sample may be carry-over from other donors' samples.

The CDR3 nucleotides are TGTGCCAGCAGCTTAGAGGGGGCGCGTGAAGCTTTCTTT. Translation: CASSLEGAREAFF. The chain links TRBV7-9 to TRBJ1-1; 7 bases fit TRBD1. The V gene's germline CDR1 is SEHNR and CDR2 FQNEAQ (reference sequence). The CDR3 totals 13 residues. With V trimmed by 1 base and J by 7 bases, 3 bases remained unmatched.